The 2 T cell receptor beta chains below all came from one sample that was sequenced in a study of identical twins (dated by TCRdb to 2016 to 2018). Library construction relied on 5' RACE. Sequencing relied on an Illumina HiSeq 2000. TCRdb cleaned the public reads at Q25 with fastp, built clones with MiXCR and kept in-frame beta chains. Here each entry gathers all rows of one CDR3 protein and keeps the most common genes and DNA. Within this sample are some 590,000 distinct CDR3 sequences, with roughly 9.9% of them counted one time only. The biggest ten clones account for 2.5% to 3.5% of the sample. The sample was also reused in another study, on yellow fever vaccine responses in identical twins.

Input material: PBMCs. These receptors all come from a woman between 18 and 30 years old in good health.

The rearrangement links TRBV7-9 to TRBJ2-3; a weak D match, TRBD2 (5 bases). Trimming left V 4 bases short and J 4 bases short, with 21 bases between. The CDR3 runs to 17 residues. Germline loops: CDR1 SEHNR, CDR2 FQNEAQ (reference sequence). This chain's CDR3 is CASSSPGSLAYPDTQYF. In DNA form, the CDR3 reads TGTGCCAGCAGCTCCCCGGGGTCGTTAGCGTACCCAGATACGCAGTATTTT.

This clonotype has a handful of counts. CDR3: CAISLASTDTQYF. In DNA form, the CDR3 reads TGTGCCATCAGTCTAGCGAGCACAGATACGCAGTATTTT. The chain is built from TRBV10-3 and TRBJ2-3, with a possible D match to TRBD2 (6 bases). The CDR3 is 13 amino acids. Per the germline V gene, CDR1 is ENHRY and CDR2 is SYGVKD. Trimming left V 5 bases short and J 0 bases short, with 6 bases between.